The 22 T cell receptor beta chains reported below all come from one sample, sequenced in a study of blood T cell repertoires in COVID-19. Generated by immunoSEQ multiplex PCR, the TCRdb table keeps only in-frame clones and is missing some. The table shows 75,000 to 95,000 clones, with approximately 90% occurring only once. The sample taken for sequencing was peripheral blood. The source of these receptors is a man aged 45-65 years with active COVID-19.

The CDR3 nucleotides read TGTGCCAGCAGCTACGTTGGACTAGCGGGGGGCCTCGGGCAGTTCTTC. Encoded protein: CASSYVGLAGGLGQFF. V is TRBV7-9 and J is TRBJ2-1; 14 nucleotides align to TRBD2. The CDR3 is made up of 16 amino acids. The trim removed 4 bases at V and 12 bases at J, leaving 11 bases unmatched. Germline V gene data show CDR1 as SEHNR and CDR2 as FQNEAQ (reference sequence).

The J gene is TRBJ2-7, the V gene TRBV5-1; 7 nucleotides line up with TRBD1. The CDR3 is made up of 15 amino acids. With V trimmed by 3 bases and J by 3 bases, 9 bases remained unmatched. CDR1 is SGHRS, CDR2 YFSETQ, per germline. The CDR3 loop is CASSSPGTDHYEQYF. The CDR3 DNA reads TGCGCCAGCAGCTCTCCCGGGACAGACCACTACGAGCAGTACTTC.

The rearrangement links TRBV18 to TRBJ1-4; D unresolved. Germline V gives CDR1 KGHSH, CDR2 LQKENI. Trimming left V 3 bases short and J 5 bases short, with 10 bases between. The CDR3 sequence is 14 residues long. The CDR3 nucleotides are TGTGCCAGCTCACCGTACTCGTCCAATGAAAAACTGTTTTTT. Translation: CASSPYSSNEKLFF.

This clone was detected once. This rearrangement joins TRBV6-2 or TRBV6-3 to TRBJ1-6; TRBD1 might be the D (6 bases). In germline, CDR1 is MNHEY, CDR2 SVGEGT. The ends were cut back, 2 bases at V and 9 bases at J, with 17 bases in the middle. This CDR3 is 16 amino acids long. The CDR3 protein is CASSYPTGLGGSPLHF. The CDR3 nucleotides read TGTGCCAGCAGTTACCCGACAGGCCTAGGTGGTTCACCCCTCCACTTT.

This chain uses TRBV18 with TRBJ1-1; 7 positions agree with TRBD1. The CDR3 extends over 13 amino acids. Looked up from germline, CDR1 is KGHSH and CDR2 is LQKENI. V dropped 3 bases and J dropped 8; count of bases not matched to a gene: 6. CDR3 DNA: TGTGCCAGCTCACCCCAAACAGGGGTGGAAGCTTTCTTT. Residues: CASSPQTGVEAFF.

The V gene is TRBV27, the J gene TRBJ2-3, with TRBD2 matching 7 bases. Trimming removed 5 bases from V and 2 bases from J; junction bases left unmatched: 10. The CDR3 is 16 residues long. CDR1 MNHEY and CDR2 SMNVEV come from the germline V gene (reference sequence). For the CDR3, the DNA is TGTGCCAGCAGTGCTAGACTAGCCATACCCACAGATACGCAGTATTTT. Amino acid sequence: CASSARLAIPTDTQYF.

The genes are TRBV11-2 and TRBJ2-1, with D perhaps TRBD1 (5 bases). Germline CDR1 is SGHAT and CDR2 is FQNNGV. The CDR3 loop spans 14 amino acids. Trimming removed 0 bases from V and 5 bases from J, with 8 bases in between. In DNA form, the CDR3 reads TGTGCCAGCAGCTTAGACAGGGCCCACAATGAGCAGTTCTTC. It is translated as CASSLDRAHNEQFF.

This chain links TRBV7-2 with TRBJ2-7; possibly TRBD1 for D (6 bases). Trimming shortened V by 4 bases and J by 4 bases, and 8 bases separated the two germline ends. Germline V CDR1 and CDR2: SGHTA, FQGNSA. This CDR3 contains 12 residues. CDR3 DNA: TGTGCCAGCAGCTCAGGGGCTTACGAGCAGTACTTC. Its protein product is CASSSGAYEQYF.

As to this clone: Mismatch with germline at one junction end may stem from a read error. This chain links TRBV6-2 or TRBV6-3 with TRBJ2-7, with TRBD1 matching over 8 bases. CDR3 length: 11 residues. CDR1 is MNHEY, CDR2 SVGEGT, per germline. The CDR3 here is CASSQGQGPSF. Written as DNA, the CDR3 is TGTGCCAGCAGTCAAGGACAGGGTCCTTCCTTC.

J is TRBJ1-2 and V is TRBV25-1; no definite D call. V lost 4 bases to trimming and J lost 7 bases, with 19 bases between them. This CDR3 has 15 residues. The V gene's germline CDR1 is MGHDK and CDR2 SYGVNS. The CDR3 loop is CASSARVAPSSGYTF. For the CDR3, the DNA is TGTGCCAGCAGTGCCCGGGTAGCGCCTTCTTCTGGCTACACCTTC.

The chain has TRBV11-3 and TRBJ2-5, with 12 bases fitting TRBD2. Germline V gives CDR1 SGHNT, CDR2 YENEEA. The V segment lost 3 bases and the J segment 6 bases; nucleotides outside the gene matches: 8. The CDR3 runs to 16 residues. The CDR3 nucleotides are TGTGCCAGCAGCTTTATGTTGACTAGCGGGGGACAGACCCAGTACTTC. Its protein is CASSFMLTSGGQTQYF.

This chain joins TRBV5-1 and TRBJ2-7; 10 nucleotides agree with TRBD1. The CDR3 covers 14 residues. Germline loops: CDR1 SGHRS, CDR2 YFSETQ. The V and J ends lost 3 bases and 7 bases, in that order; junction bases with no gene match: 7. The CDR3 DNA reads TGCGCCAGCAGCTCTGGACAGGGGGTAGTGGAGCAGTACTTC. Protein sequence: CASSSGQGVVEQYF.

This clone was seen a few times. CDR3 DNA sequence: TGTGCCAGCAGCACAGGGGATCAGCCCCAGCATTTT. It is translated as CASSTGDQPQHF. The chain joins TRBV7-9 to TRBJ1-5, with 7 bases identical to TRBD1. CDR1 SEHNR and CDR2 FQNEAQ come from the germline V gene (reference sequence). The CDR3 loop spans 12 amino acids. The ends lost 5 bases at V and 5 bases at J; junction bases unmatched: 0. The entire variable domain, with the rest obtained from reference TRBV7-9 and TRBJ1-5, is as follows: DTGVSQNPRHKITKRGQNVTFRCDPISEHNRLYWYRQTLGQGPEFLTYFQNEAQLEKSRLLSDRFSAERPKGSFSTLEIQRTEQGDSAMYLCASSTGDQPQHFGDGTRLSIL.

The V and J genes are TRBV29-1 and TRBJ1-5; the D is unclear. With 4 bases removed from V and 7 bases from J, the gap between germline ends came to 14 bases. Germline values: CDR1 SQVTM, CDR2 ANQGSEA. The CDR3 is made up of 13 amino acids. The CDR3 nucleotides read TGCAGCGTTGCAGTTGAGGGCGGCCAGCCCCAGCATTTT. This encodes CSVAVEGGQPQHF.

V and J are TRBV28 and TRBJ1-5, with TRBD1 matching over 7 bases. This CDR3 is built from 14 residues. CDR1 and CDR2 (germline): MDHEN, SYDVKM. After removal of 5 bases from V and 6 bases from J, the junction contained 7 bases not matched to a gene. The CDR3 loop reads CASSLIQGSQPQHF. In DNA, the CDR3 is TGTGCCAGCAGTCTTATACAGGGGAGTCAGCCCCAGCATTTT.

The chain has TRBV18 and TRBJ2-7; maybe TRBD2 (6 bases). Germline lookup yields CDR1 KGHSH and CDR2 LQKENI. V lost 2 bases, J lost 4 bases, and 12 bases lay in between. The CDR3 has 14 residues. The CDR3 loop reads CASSPSRESYEQYF. Written as DNA, the CDR3 is TGTGCCAGCTCACCATCCCGGGAGTCGTACGAGCAGTACTTC.

This chain uses TRBV9 with TRBJ1-3; D call uncertain. This CDR3 is built from 16 residues. Germline V CDR1 and CDR2: SGDLS, YYNGEE. V was shortened by 3 bases and J by 7 bases, with 20 bases between the two germline ends. The CDR3 loop is CASSADNTTQRNTIYF. CDR3 in DNA: TGTGCCAGCAGCGCTGACAACACAACTCAGCGGAACACCATATATTTT.

The chain carries TRBV2 and TRBJ2-1; tentative D call: TRBD1 (6 bases). Germline CDR1 SNHLY, CDR2 FYNNEI. The CDR3 length is 13 residues. Trimming removed 6 bases from V and 8 bases from J, with 14 bases in between. Here the CDR3 DNA reads TGTGCCAGCAGCGAAAATTCAGGGGATGAGCAGTTCTTC. It specifies CASSENSGDEQFF.

The V gene is TRBV5-1, the J gene TRBJ2-1, with D maybe TRBD1 (6 bases). The germline gives CDR1 SGHRS, CDR2 YFSETQ. CDR3 length: 16 residues. V was clipped by 5 bases and J by 2 bases, with 17 bases between them. The CDR3 DNA is TGCGCCAGCAGACGATCAGGGGATAGCGCCTACAATGAGCAGTTCTTC. Its protein is CASRRSGDSAYNEQFF.

The V gene is TRBV19, the J gene TRBJ1-1; 9 nucleotides line up with TRBD1. The CDR3 loop spans 14 amino acids. Germline loops: CDR1 LNHDA, CDR2 SQIVND (reference sequence). Trimming at V came to 6 bases and at J to 1 base, leaving 3 bases not matched to a gene. The CDR3 protein is CASRVDRGNTEAFF. The DNA of the CDR3 is TGTGCCAGTAGGGTGGACAGGGGGAACACTGAAGCTTTCTTT.

For the CDR3, the DNA is TGCGCCAGCAGCCAAGATCCGACGCGGGGGACTAGCGGGAGGGCTGCCATTCAGTACTTC. Translating gives CASSQDPTRGTSGRAAIQYF. V gene TRBV4-1 combines with J gene TRBJ2-4, with 16 nucleotides matching TRBD2. Trimming took 0 bases from V and 9 from J; bases not matched to a gene: 14. The CDR3 consists of 20 residues. Germline V lookup: CDR1 MGHRA, CDR2 YSYEKL.

V usage is TRBV29-1 and J usage is TRBJ1-1, with 10 positions matching TRBD1. Per germline, CDR1 SQVTM and CDR2 ANQGSEA. This CDR3 comprises 15 residues. With V trimmed by 8 bases and J by 5 bases, 14 bases remained unmatched. CDR3 in amino acids: CSSTGTGVLLTEAFF. CDR3 bases: TGCAGCAGCACCGGGACAGGGGTTCTATTAACTGAAGCTTTCTTT.